The clone carrying this T cell receptor (beta chain) came up a few times. Generated by immunoSEQ multiplex PCR, the TCRdb table keeps only in-frame clones and is missing some. The repertoire has roughly 70,000 clones, around nine tenths of them found once; the top ten carry roughly 3.8%. Trimming took off 4 bases at V and 4 bases at J, with 10 bases between the two ends. This CDR3 is built from 12 residues. Germline CDR1 GTSNPN, CDR2 SVGIG (reference sequence). These data belong to a study of cytomegalovirus exposure and HLA in healthy donors. The sequencing sample was made of PBMCs. The rearrangement links TRBV30 to TRBJ1-1, with D possibly matching TRBD1 (6 bases). The TCR was taken from a woman in her late teens or twenties in good health and CMV-seropositive. As DNA, the CDR3 is TGTGCCTGGAAGCAGGGGCTCACTGAAGCTTTCTTT. Amino acid sequence: CAWKQGLTEAFF.